This section outlines one T cell receptor (beta chain) sequence together with its context. This sample was taken from a study of CXCR3-negative and CXCR3-positive naive CD8 T cells. CDR1 SQVTM and CDR2 ANQGSEA come from the germline V gene. The CDR3 is 13 amino acids. The libraries of TRB cDNA were prepared using 5' RACE with UMI labels. TCRdb reprocessed the 5' RACE reads and reports one entry per CDR3 protein, with no DNA. This repertoire includes 30,000 to 40,000 distinct CDR3 sequences. The clonotype comes from a human donor in good health. Some clones in this sample may be carry-over from other donors' samples. The sequenced material came from memory CD8+ T cells from blood. The genes are TRBV29-1 and TRBJ1-2. The CDR3 sequence is CSVEEIGSSPVTF.